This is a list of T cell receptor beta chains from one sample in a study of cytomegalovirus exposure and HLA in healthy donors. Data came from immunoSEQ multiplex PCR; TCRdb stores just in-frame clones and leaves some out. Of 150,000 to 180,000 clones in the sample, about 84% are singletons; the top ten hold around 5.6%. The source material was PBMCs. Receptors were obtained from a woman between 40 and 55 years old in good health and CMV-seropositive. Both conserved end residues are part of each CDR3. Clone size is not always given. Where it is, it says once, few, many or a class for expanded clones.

CDR3: CASTEWTANTGELFF
size: NA
V: TRBV7-9
length: 15
J: TRBJ2-2

CDR3: CATSRLPGLAGGGETQYF
size: NA
V: TRBV15
length: 18
J: TRBJ2-5

CDR3: CASSLGSLAGGREQYF
size: few
V: TRBV5-1
length: 16
J: TRBJ2-7

CDR3: CASSLSATNEKLFF
size: NA
V: TRBV18
length: 14
J: TRBJ1-4

CDR3: CASSRDIGSTDTQYF
size: NA
V: TRBV14
length: 15
J: TRBJ2-3

CDR3: CATYSRGGPTDTQYF
size: NA
V: TRBV19
length: 15
J: TRBJ2-3

CDR3: CAISAAGGFYEQYF
size: NA
V: TRBV10-3
length: 14
J: TRBJ2-7

CDR3: CASSQDDASGPYNEQFF
size: NA
V: TRBV4-2
length: 17
J: TRBJ2-1

CDR3: CATKGGSGELFF
size: NA
V: TRBV6-6
length: 12
J: TRBJ2-2

CDR3: CACGRTGVNNEQFF
size: NA
V: TRBV19
length: 14
J: TRBJ2-1

CDR3: CASSYGTSGAPYEQYF
size: NA
V: TRBV6-6
length: 16
J: TRBJ2-7

CDR3: CASSLHSGASNNEQFF
size: NA
V: TRBV7-2
length: 16
J: TRBJ2-1

CDR3: CATSSVRNEQFF
size: NA
V: TRBV15
length: 12
J: TRBJ2-1

CDR3: CASSLASGGMNTEAFF
size: NA
V: TRBV7-9
length: 16
J: TRBJ1-1

CDR3: CASSPSGRVSPNYGYTF
size: few
V: TRBV19
length: 17
J: TRBJ1-2

CDR3: CASSPLAGAGEQYF
size: NA
V: TRBV7-9
length: 14
J: TRBJ2-7

CDR3: CAIKSGLAGVGETQYF
size: once
V: TRBV10-3
length: 16
J: TRBJ2-5

CDR3: CASSVVSGLAGGYEQYF
size: once
V: TRBV7-6
length: 17
J: TRBJ2-7

CDR3: CAWSVTPTNEQYF
size: NA
V: TRBV30
length: 13
J: NA

CDR3: CADHREHEAFF
size: NA
V: TRBV29-1
length: 11
J: TRBJ1-1

CDR3: CASTEGGQLAGVTGELFF
size: NA
V: TRBV19
length: 18
J: TRBJ2-2

CDR3: CASSLNSIYGYTF
size: NA
V: TRBV28
length: 13
J: TRBJ1-2

CDR3: CALSTGGWEKLFF
size: NA
V: TRBV10-3
length: 13
J: TRBJ1-4

CDR3: CAWSVQGLAGGPGHEQFF
size: once
V: TRBV30
length: 18
J: TRBJ2-1

CDR3: CASSLELAGGRETQYF
size: NA
V: TRBV5-1
length: 16
J: TRBJ2-5

CDR3: CASSSRGTDTQYF
size: NA
V: TRBV11-2
length: 13
J: TRBJ2-3

CDR3: CASSRDIGSYEQYF
size: few
V: TRBV25-1
length: 14
J: NA

CDR3: CASSSPLGGFTGELFF
size: NA
V: TRBV7-8
length: 16
J: TRBJ2-2

CDR3: CAWSVLGLAGVGEQFF
size: NA
V: TRBV30
length: 16
J: TRBJ2-1

CDR3: CASSRRGSGEQYF
size: NA
V: TRBV27
length: 13
J: TRBJ2-7

CDR3: CASSLAGGPGEQYF
size: once
V: TRBV7-9
length: 14
J: TRBJ2-7

CDR3: CASSMSLAITDTQYF
size: NA
V: TRBV19
length: 15
J: TRBJ2-3

CDR3: CASSYPGGTGNYGYTF
size: NA
V: TRBV5-6
length: 16
J: TRBJ1-2

CDR3: CASSLDVRDYGYTF
size: NA
V: TRBV5-1
length: 14
J: TRBJ1-2

CDR3: CASSAGQGFKDTQYF
size: NA
V: TRBV6-5
length: 15
J: TRBJ2-3

CDR3: CASSPVGLKTQYF
size: once
V: TRBV18
length: 13
J: TRBJ2-5

CDR3: CASSLVDREAFF
size: NA
V: TRBV7-9
length: 12
J: TRBJ1-1

CDR3: CASSEGTGAGEQYF
size: NA
V: TRBV5-1
length: 14
J: TRBJ2-7

CDR3: CASSSASGSSYNEQFF
size: NA
V: TRBV27
length: 16
J: TRBJ2-1

CDR3: CASTFGGQGAYEQYF
size: NA
V: TRBV2
length: 15
J: TRBJ2-7

CDR3: CASSQVSPGLAVGLFF
size: NA
V: TRBV4-1
length: 16
J: TRBJ2-1

CDR3: CASSRDRGYEQYF
size: few
V: TRBV2
length: 13
J: NA

CDR3: CASTYRSQGLGFNEQFF
size: NA
V: TRBV19
length: 17
J: TRBJ2-1

CDR3: CASSLTTTNTEAFF
size: NA
V: TRBV5-5
length: 14
J: TRBJ1-1

CDR3: CASMFGSGRAYEQYF
size: NA
V: TRBV6-1
length: 15
J: TRBJ2-7

CDR3: CASRPRLGPYEQYF
size: NA
V: TRBV5-5
length: 14
J: TRBJ2-7

CDR3: CASTERASDEKLFF
size: NA
V: TRBV27
length: 14
J: TRBJ1-4

CDR3: CASSIEPRSGNTIYF
size: NA
V: TRBV7-9
length: 15
J: TRBJ1-3

CDR3: CASSESGAYEQYF
size: NA
V: TRBV19
length: 13
J: TRBJ2-7

CDR3: CASSLSGGYYEQYF
size: NA
V: TRBV5-4
length: 14
J: TRBJ2-7